These 13 T cell receptor beta chains were sequenced from one sample in a study of blood T cell repertoires in COVID-19. Method: immunoSEQ multiplex PCR; TCRdb's copy keeps in-frame clones and lacks some. The sample contains 200,000 to 250,000 clones, around nine tenths of which appear only once. Sequencing used peripheral blood. These receptors came from a man in his sixties with COVID-19, enrolled during active disease.

This clone was seen a few times. Its ends do not fully match the called genes, so a read error is possible. The V and J genes are TRBV2 and TRBJ2-1, with 7 bases lining up with TRBD1. Germline CDR1 and CDR2: SNHLY and FYNNEI. CDR3 length: 13 residues. This CDR3 is CASSLSYRDRPIF. DNA for the CDR3: TGTGCCAGCAGCTTATCTTACCGGGACAGACCTATCTTC.

V and J are TRBV7-3 and TRBJ1-5; 8 bases line up with TRBD1. J gave up 4 bases and V 3 bases, and 11 bases lay outside the gene matches. The length of the CDR3 is 17 residues. Germline V gene lookup returns CDR1 SGHTA and CDR2 FQGTGA. Here the CDR3 DNA reads TGTGCCAGCAGCTTTAGGGACAGGACGTTATTGAATCAGCCCCAGCATTTT. Protein sequence: CASSFRDRTLLNQPQHF.

The gene calls are TRBV3-1 (or the pseudogene TRBV3-2) and TRBJ2-3; a possible D gene is TRBD2 (6 bases). CDR3 length: 19 residues. Trimming took off 3 bases at V and 2 bases at J, with 24 bases between the two ends. Germline V gene data show CDR1 as LGHDT and CDR2 as YNNKEL (reference sequence). The CDR3 sequence: CASSHYRGSGLNPTDTQYF. For the CDR3, the DNA is TGTGCCAGCAGCCATTACCGAGGGTCGGGACTCAACCCCACAGATACGCAGTATTTT.

V and J are TRBV28 and TRBJ2-7; 7 bases are shared with TRBD1. Germline CDR1 MDHEN, CDR2 SYDVKM. The CDR3 loop spans 14 amino acids. V dropped 2 bases and J dropped 0; count of bases not matched to a gene: 1. The DNA of the CDR3 is TGTGCCAGCAGTTTAGACAGGGTCTCCTACGAGCAGTACTTC. Amino acid sequence: CASSLDRVSYEQYF.

This chain links TRBV4-1 with TRBJ2-1, with D perhaps TRBD2 (5 bases). CDR1 MGHRA and CDR2 YSYEKL come from the germline V gene. Between the trimmed V and J ends, which lost 0 bases and 5 bases, there was a span of 8 bases. The length of the CDR3 is 14 residues. CDR3 DNA sequence: TGCGCCAGCAGCCAAGATTCGACTAACAATGAGCAGTTCTTC. Amino acid sequence: CASSQDSTNNEQFF.

The chain is built from TRBV4-1 and TRBJ1-5, with a possible D match to TRBD1 (6 bases). Trimming took 0 bases from V and 4 from J, leaving 10 bases between them. CDR1 is MGHRA and CDR2 is YSYEKL in the germline V gene. The CDR3 consists of 15 residues. This CDR3 is CASSQEVRGNQPQHF. The CDR3 DNA sequence: TGCGCCAGCAGCCAAGAGGTGAGGGGGAATCAGCCCCAGCATTTT.

The genes are TRBV7-2 and TRBJ2-7; TRBD2 matches 10 bases. Trimming removed 2 bases from V and 3 bases from J; junction bases left unmatched: 7. The CDR3 covers 16 residues. CDR1 and CDR2 from the germline V gene are SGHTA and FQGNSA. The CDR3, as DNA: TGTGCCAGCAGCTTAACCACTAGCGGGGTCCGCTACGAGCAGTACTTC. It specifies CASSLTTSGVRYEQYF.

The rearrangement joins TRBV18 to TRBJ1-1, with D tentatively TRBD1 (6 bases). V lost 0 bases and J 1 base, leaving 9 bases between the germline ends. CDR1 is KGHSH, CDR2 LQKENI, per germline. The CDR3 is made up of 15 amino acids. CDR3 in DNA: TGTGCCAGCTCACCACCTAGGACAGCGAACACTGAAGCTTTCTTT. Protein product: CASSPPRTANTEAFF.

The rearrangement joins TRBV14 to TRBJ2-1; 7 bases align to TRBD1. Germline trimming cut 4 bases from V and 7 bases from J; bases unmatched to any gene: 7. The CDR3 sequence is 14 residues long. Germline CDR1 is SGHDN and CDR2 is FVKESK. The CDR3 sequence is CASSPTTGANEQFF. The CDR3 bases are TGTGCCAGCAGCCCGACAACAGGGGCTAATGAGCAGTTCTTC.

The chain's CDR3 is CASSVRGLGNNEQFF. The CDR3 nucleotides read TGTGCCAGCAGCGTGAGGGGACTAGGTAACAATGAGCAGTTCTTC. The V and J genes are TRBV9 and TRBJ2-1, with 8 nucleotides matching TRBD2. The CDR3 is 15 residues long. V trimming: 2 bases; J trimming: 5 bases; junction bases outside the gene matches: 6. Germline V CDR1 and CDR2: SGDLS, YYNGEE.

The V and J genes are TRBV15 and TRBJ2-7, with TRBD1 matching 7 bases. The trim removed 5 bases at V and 0 bases at J, leaving 10 bases unmatched. Germline V gene lookup returns CDR1 LNHNV and CDR2 YYDKDF (reference sequence). The CDR3 contains 16 residues. CDR3 sequence reads: CATSLYGTVNSYEQYF. In DNA, the CDR3 is TGTGCCACCAGCCTGTACGGGACAGTAAACTCCTACGAGCAGTACTTC.

The gene calls are TRBV4-1 and TRBJ1-3, with D perhaps TRBD1 (6 bases). The CDR3 has 16 amino acids. Trimming cost V 3 bases and J 5 bases, with 17 bases left between them. The germline V gene encodes CDR1 MGHRA and CDR2 YSYEKL. CDR3 region: CASSQPLQGFRNTIYF. CDR3 nucleotides: TGCGCCAGCAGCCAGCCCTTACAGGGATTTAGAAACACCATATATTTT.

The rearrangement uses TRBV28 and TRBJ2-6; 7 positions agree with TRBD2. The CDR3 runs 18 residues. In germline, CDR1 is MDHEN, CDR2 SYDVKM. Losses at the gene ends were 6 bases for V and 1 base for J; bases not matched to a gene: 12. The CDR3 DNA follows: TGTGCCAGCAGCCGCGGCGGCGGGAGAGGATCTGGGGCCAACGTCCTGACTTTC. It translates to CASSRGGGRGSGANVLTF.